The subject of this entry is one T cell receptor beta chain. The CDR3 runs to 13 residues. The V end lost 0 bases, the J end lost 10 bases, and 12 bases lay between the germline ends. Germline CDR1 reads KGHDR; CDR2 reads SFDVKD. The data belong to a study of blood T cell repertoires in COVID-19. Study-level background: There were acute and convalescent COVID-19 samples, and they came from the United States, Italy and Spain. T cells, B-cell-depleted T cells, or PBMCs provided the cDNA or gDNA that served as material.

As processed by the authors: It was from reference gene primer amplification that nucleated cell counts were estimated. The data were produced by immunoSEQ multiplex PCR, yet TCRdb's version contains in-frame clones alone and is incomplete. V and J calls and clone size come straight from that table; D and trimming were deduced from the DNA. The repertoire consists of over 150,000 clones, with roughly 80% occurring once and the leading ten covering roughly 1.8%. The V and J genes are TRBV24-1 and TRBJ2-7; no clear D. Source material: peripheral blood. The source of this sequence is a man older than 75 with acute or convalescent COVID-19. Written as DNA, the CDR3 is TGTGCCACCAGTGATTTGTCTTTGGAGTACCAGTACTTC. Encoded protein: CATSDLSLEYQYF.